Presented here are 21 T cell receptor beta chains from one specimen sequenced in a study of blood T cell repertoires in COVID-19. Sequenced by immunoSEQ multiplex PCR; TCRdb stores in-frame clones only, minus some. The sample holds about 120,000 clones, about 80% seen once. Sequenced sample: peripheral blood. Receptors originate from a human donor in a cohort sampled during active COVID-19.

The rearrangement joins TRBV2 to TRBJ2-7, with D perhaps matching TRBD1 (6 bases). The V end lost 3 bases, the J end lost 2 bases, and 11 bases lay between the germline ends. The CDR3 loop spans 14 amino acids. From germline, CDR1 is SNHLY and CDR2 FYNNEI. The CDR3 loop reads CASSDMGAAYEQYF. The DNA of the CDR3 is TGTGCCAGCAGTGATATGGGGGCGGCCTACGAGCAGTACTTC.

The chain couples TRBV3-1 (or the pseudogene TRBV3-2) to TRBJ2-3; no definite D call. Germline CDR1 is LGHDT and CDR2 is YNNKEL (reference sequence). With 3 bases removed from V and 2 bases from J, the gap between germline ends came to 12 bases. The CDR3 has 15 amino acids. The CDR3 bases are TGTGCCAGCAGCCACATGGCGGATTCCACAGATACGCAGTATTTT. As protein: CASSHMADSTDTQYF.

CDR3 nucleotides: TGTGCCAGCAGCAAAAGAACAGGGTACACTGAAGCTTTCTTT. This gives the protein CASSKRTGYTEAFF. V is TRBV14 and J is TRBJ1-1; maybe TRBD1 (6 bases). The length of the CDR3 is 14 residues. Germline CDR1 reads SGHDN; CDR2 reads FVKESK. V lost 5 bases and J lost 3, with 13 bases in between.

V is TRBV6-2 or TRBV6-3 and J is TRBJ2-1, with D maybe TRBD2 (6 bases). V was pared by 0 bases and J by 9 bases, with 15 bases between. Germline CDR1 is MNHEY and CDR2 is SVGEGT. There are 15 residues in the CDR3. CDR3 protein: CASSYSTGVVAEQFF. CDR3 bases: TGTGCCAGCAGTTACTCTACGGGGGTTGTAGCTGAGCAGTTCTTC.

The V and J genes are TRBV19 and TRBJ2-3; TRBD2 matches 10 bases. Germline trimming cut 7 bases from V and 8 bases from J; bases unmatched to any gene: 9. This CDR3 is 14 amino acids long. Germline-derived CDR1 and CDR2 are LNHDA and SQIVND (reference sequence). The CDR3 spells CASKLAGASGTQYF. CDR3 bases: TGTGCCAGTAAGCTAGCGGGGGCGAGTGGTACGCAGTATTTT.

The sample holds one count of this clone. CDR3 amino acids: CATSDTRQGVRDTQYF. CDR3 sequence (DNA): TGTGCCACCAGTGATACTCGACAGGGGGTAAGAGATACGCAGTATTTT. The chain links TRBV24-1 to TRBJ2-3, with 9 bases matching TRBD1. Trimming removed 3 bases from V and 5 bases from J; junction bases left unmatched: 8. The CDR3 contains 16 residues. From germline, CDR1 is KGHDR and CDR2 SFDVKD.

This chain uses TRBV5-8 with TRBJ2-1, with D tentatively TRBD2 (5 bases). The ends were cut back, 7 bases at V and 3 bases at J, with 11 bases in the middle. The CDR3 covers 13 residues. From germline, CDR1 is SGHTS and CDR2 YDEGEE. The CDR3 DNA reads TGTGCCAGCCCCGGAGGTTACTACAATGAGCAGTTCTTC. Translated: CASPGGYYNEQFF.

This clone was observed a single time. The V and J genes are TRBV28 and TRBJ2-1; TRBD2 matches 10 bases. V lost 5 bases to trimming and J lost 8 bases; unmatched junction nucleotides: 9. The germline V gene encodes CDR1 MDHEN and CDR2 SYDVKM. The CDR3 contains 15 residues. The CDR3 DNA reads TGTGCCAGCAGTCCCCCCAGCGGGGGGGTCTATGAGCAGTTCTTC. This encodes CASSPPSGGVYEQFF.

The J gene is TRBJ1-6, the V gene TRBV7-2; 7 bases fit TRBD1. The CDR3 length is 16 residues. V lost 5 bases to trimming and J lost 5 bases; unmatched junction nucleotides: 9. The germline CDR1 and CDR2 sequences are SGHTA and FQGNSA. CDR3 in amino acids: CASSRRGILDNSPLHF. CDR3 sequence (DNA): TGTGCCAGCAGCCGCAGGGGGATCCTTGATAATTCACCCCTCCACTTT.

V usage is TRBV5-1 and J usage is TRBJ1-6; tentative D call: TRBD1 (5 bases). Trimming cost V 5 bases and J 6 bases, with 9 bases left between them. This CDR3 has 13 residues. The germline V gene has CDR1 SGHRS and CDR2 YFSETQ. CDR3 sequence reads: CASRLTVNSPLHF. DNA of the CDR3: TGCGCCAGCAGGTTGACAGTTAATTCACCCCTCCACTTT.

This chain connects TRBV5-6 to TRBJ1-2; 8 bases line up with TRBD1. The CDR3 runs to 12 residues. Germline CDR1 SGHDT, CDR2 YYEEEE. The V and J ends lost 4 bases and 6 bases, in that order; junction bases with no gene match: 2. In DNA, the CDR3 is TGTGCCAGCAGCCCACAGGGGGATGGCTACACCTTC. Protein sequence: CASSPQGDGYTF.

The chain is built from TRBV30 and TRBJ2-5; no firm D call. Trimming stripped 2 bases from V and 3 bases from J, with 7 bases between. Germline V CDR1 and CDR2: GTSNPN, SVGIG (reference sequence). This CDR3 comprises 12 residues. CDR3 nucleotides: TGTGCCTGGAGTCAAGGAGAAGAGACCCAGTACTTC. Translated: CAWSQGEETQYF.

The chain couples TRBV30 to TRBJ2-3; 12 nucleotides line up with TRBD2. This CDR3 spans 14 amino acids. V shed 5 bases and J 4 bases; nucleotides not matched to a gene: 4. CDR1 is GTSNPN and CDR2 is SVGIG in the germline V gene (reference sequence). CDR3 amino acids: CAWSRTSGADTQYF. In DNA, the CDR3 is TGTGCCTGGTCCCGGACTAGCGGGGCAGATACGCAGTATTTT.

This chain joins TRBV19 and TRBJ1-1; unclear D gene. Germline V gene lookup returns CDR1 LNHDA and CDR2 SQIVND (reference sequence). This CDR3 is built from 13 residues. With 5 bases removed from V and 0 bases from J, the gap between germline ends came to 7 bases. Here the CDR3 reads CASSSILNTEAFF. Written as DNA, the CDR3 is TGTGCCAGTAGTTCAATCCTGAACACTGAAGCTTTCTTT. The full variable domain, in which reference TRBV19 and TRBJ1-1 provide the parts outside the CDR3, is DGGITQSPKYLFRKEGQNVTLSCEQNLNHDAMYWYRQDPGQGLRLIYYSQIVNDFQKGDIAEGYSVSREKKESFPLTVTSAQKNPTAFYLCASSSILNTEAFFGQGTRLTVV.

This clone was seen just once. CDR3 sequence (DNA): TGTGCCAGCAGCACGGGACAGGAAAGCCCTTGGGCTTTCTTT. The encoded protein is CASSTGQESPWAFF. The chain is built from TRBV7-9 and TRBJ1-1; TRBD1 agrees at 8 bases. CDR3 length: 14 residues. In germline, CDR1 is SEHNR, CDR2 FQNEAQ (reference sequence). V lost 5 bases and J lost 11; bases outside the gene matches: 13.

J is TRBJ2-3 and V is TRBV18; 8 nucleotides match TRBD1. Germline loops: CDR1 KGHSH, CDR2 LQKENI. V gave up 4 bases and J gave up 1 base; unmatched junction bases: 4. CDR3 length: 15 amino acids. The CDR3 nucleotides are TGTGCCAGCTCACTGGTACAGGGGGGCACAGATACGCAGTATTTT. As protein: CASSLVQGGTDTQYF. Filled out from reference TRBV18 and TRBJ2-3, the complete variable domain reads NAGVMQNPRHLVRRRGQEARLRCSPMKGHSHVYWYRQLPEEGLKFMVYLQKENIIDESGMPKERFSAEFPKEGPSILRIQQVVRGDSAAYFCASSLVQGGTDTQYFGPGTRLTVL.

Concerning this clone itself: Germline and junction disagree at one end, which may indicate a read error. The chain has TRBV2 and TRBJ1-1, with TRBD1 matching 10 bases. Germline lookup yields CDR1 SNHLY and CDR2 FYNNEI. The CDR3 runs to 14 residues. The CDR3 sequence is CASTRTGGNTETFF. The CDR3 bases are TGTGCCAGTACTCGGACAGGGGGTAACACTGAAACTTTCTTT.

The V gene is TRBV6-2 or TRBV6-3, the J gene TRBJ2-7, with 10 bases lining up with TRBD2. CDR1 MNHEY and CDR2 SVGEGT come from the germline V gene. V shed 4 bases and J 0 bases; nucleotides not matched to a gene: 15. The CDR3 length is 19 residues. The CDR3 region is CASSWRPESGRAPSYEQYF. DNA for the CDR3: TGTGCCAGCAGTTGGCGGCCGGAAAGCGGGAGGGCCCCCTCCTACGAGCAGTACTTC.

The rearrangement joins TRBV27 to TRBJ2-5; D is possibly TRBD2 (6 bases). The CDR3 length is 13 residues. Between the trimmed V and J ends, which lost 4 bases and 9 bases, there was a span of 15 bases. Germline CDR1 is MNHEY and CDR2 is SMNVEV (reference sequence). The CDR3 loop reads CASSSESPGAQYF. The CDR3, as DNA: TGTGCCAGCAGTTCCGAGAGTCCGGGGGCCCAGTACTTC.

The rearrangement uses TRBV18 and TRBJ1-2, with D maybe TRBD1 (5 bases). This CDR3 spans 14 amino acids. Germline CDR1 reads KGHSH; CDR2 reads LQKENI. Trimming pared 3 bases from V and 3 bases from J, leaving 11 bases between. CDR3 sequence reads: CASSPPEGYYGYTF. The CDR3 coding sequence is TGTGCCAGCTCACCTCCGGAGGGGTACTATGGCTACACCTTC.

The V call is TRBV18, the J call TRBJ2-7, with D tentatively TRBD1 (5 bases). Trimming took off 1 base at V and 5 bases at J, with 15 bases between the two ends. Germline assignment: CDR1 KGHSH and CDR2 LQKENI. This CDR3 comprises 15 residues. The CDR3 reads CASSPQARGINEQYF. As DNA, the CDR3 is TGTGCCAGCTCACCACAAGCAAGGGGTATCAACGAGCAGTACTTC.